These 15 T cell receptor beta chains were sequenced from one sample in a study of vaccination and CD4 T cells after COVID-19. Treatment denoted: roughly 11-day PBMC culture with coronavirus spike peptide pools or control peptides (ViraFEST assay). No antigen has been assigned to these receptors. CD4+ T cells that had been cultured provided DNA sequenced with the Oncomine TCR Beta short-read assay. TCRdb recomputed calls from the PCR reads with MiXCR, one row per CDR3 protein. The top ten clones hold about 2.9% of a sample with about 20,000 distinct CDR3 sequences, approximately 44% of them seen once. Sample: CD4+ T cells from blood, cultured in vitro, taken after SARS-CoV-2 vaccination. The receptors derive from a human donor who had recovered from COVID-19.

The chain combines TRBV24-1 with TRBJ1-2; D is perhaps TRBD1 (5 bases). This CDR3 region has 15 residues. Germline CDR1 and CDR2: KGHDR and SFDVKD. Between the trimmed V and J ends, which lost 8 bases and 0 bases, there was a span of 15 bases. CDR3 in DNA: TGTGCCACCAACGAGGGGACGTCGTCTAACTATGGCTACACCTTC. Its protein is CATNEGTSSNYGYTF.

The chain recombines TRBV7-2 with TRBJ2-1; 7 bases agree with TRBD2. Germline V gives CDR1 SGHTA, CDR2 FQGNSA. Trimming at V came to 7 bases and at J to 4 bases, leaving 10 bases not matched to a gene. CDR3 length equals 15 residues. The CDR3 DNA sequence: TGTGCCAGCACCATGGGGGGGGACGTGTACAATGAGCAGTTCTTC. Protein sequence: CASTMGGDVYNEQFF. Using reference TRBV7-2 and TRBJ2-1 for the parts outside the CDR3, the full variable domain is GAGVSQSPSNKVTEKGKDVELRCDPISGHTALYWYRQSLGQGLEFLIYFQGNSAPDKSGLPSDRFSAERTGGSVSTLTIQRTQQEDSAVYLCASTMGGDVYNEQFFGPGTRLTVL.

This clonotype has more than one count but fewer than ten. The chain combines TRBV7-3 with TRBJ1-2, with D possibly TRBD1 on 6 matching bases. This CDR3 is built from 13 residues. V was pared by 2 bases and J by 6 bases, with 10 bases between. Per germline, CDR1 SGHTA and CDR2 FQGTGA. CDR3 in DNA: TGTGCCAGCAGCTTAGAGGGACATGATGGCTACACCTTC. Protein product: CASSLEGHDGYTF.

This rearrangement joins TRBV6-1 to TRBJ2-3; 10 nucleotides line up with TRBD1. The length of the CDR3 is 15 residues. The V and J ends lost 11 bases and 3 bases, in that order; junction bases with no gene match: 11. Looked up from germline, CDR1 is MNHNS and CDR2 is SASEGT. DNA for the CDR3: TGTGCCGGGGACAGGGGTGTTTTTAGGACAGATACGCAGTATTTT. Translated, it gives CAGDRGVFRTDTQYF.

The J gene is TRBJ1-4, the V gene TRBV20-1; no clear D gene. The V and J ends lost 6 bases and 8 bases respectively, with 10 bases between them. CDR1 is DFQATT and CDR2 is SNEGSKA in the germline V gene (reference sequence). The CDR3 length is 11 residues. As DNA, the CDR3 is TGCAGTGCAACCCAACAAGAAAAACTGTTTTTT. This sequence encodes CSATQQEKLFF.

The chain carries TRBV20-1 and TRBJ2-7, with TRBD2 identical over 9 bases. CDR3 length: 17 amino acids. Germline V lookup: CDR1 DFQATT, CDR2 SNEGSKA (reference sequence). With 1 base clipped from V and 5 bases from J, the junction kept 15 bases outside the gene matches. CDR3 loop: CSARGLGRGGLVNEQYF. CDR3 nucleotides: TGCAGTGCTAGAGGCCTTGGGCGGGGGGGCCTTGTCAACGAGCAGTACTTC.

The rearrangement joins TRBV2 to TRBJ2-1; possibly TRBD2 for D (5 bases). The CDR3 runs to 11 residues. CDR1 and CDR2 from the germline V gene are SNHLY and FYNNEI. V lost 9 bases, J lost 8 bases, and 11 bases lay in between. CDR3 amino acids: CASGSADEQFF. The CDR3 nucleotides read TGTGCCAGTGGGAGTGCGGATGAGCAGTTCTTC.

CDR3 coding DNA: TGTGCCAGCAGCAGAGAGACCGGGACAGTAGCCACCGGGGAGCTGTTTTTT. Its translation: CASSRETGTVATGELFF. This chain connects TRBV6-1 to TRBJ2-2; 7 nucleotides align to TRBD1. V dropped 6 bases and J dropped 4; count of bases not matched to a gene: 14. This CDR3 has 17 amino acids. Germline assignment: CDR1 MNHNS and CDR2 SASEGT.

Only a few counts were recorded for this clonotype. The genes are TRBV10-3 and TRBJ1-1; D gene uncertain. Germline CDR1 and CDR2: ENHRY and SYGVKD. Trimming removed 0 bases from V and 0 bases from J, with 8 bases in between. The length of the CDR3 is 15 residues. This CDR3 is CAISESASLNTEAFF. The CDR3 coding sequence is TGTGCCATCAGTGAGTCGGCCAGCTTGAACACTGAAGCTTTCTTT.

The rearrangement uses TRBV24-1 and TRBJ2-3; the D call may be TRBD1 or TRBD2 (6 bases each). Germline CDR1 KGHDR, CDR2 SFDVKD. The CDR3 consists of 16 residues. The V end was cut by 6 bases, the J end by 4 bases, with 19 bases between. The CDR3 bases are TGTGCCACCAGTACTCCGGGGGCCAATGACCCAGATACGCAGTATTTT. This translates into CATSTPGANDPDTQYF.

The chain employs TRBV6-2 or TRBV6-3 and TRBJ2-5, with TRBD2 matching over 7 bases. The V and J ends lost 0 bases and 2 bases, in that order; junction bases with no gene match: 0. CDR1 is MNHEY, CDR2 SVGEGT, per germline. CDR3 length equals 14 residues. The CDR3 DNA sequence: TGTGCCAGCAGTTACTCGGGGGGGCAAGAGACCCAGTACTTC. Encoded protein: CASSYSGGQETQYF.

The J gene is TRBJ2-3, the V gene TRBV10-3; D is perhaps TRBD1 (5 bases). V was pared by 6 bases and J by 0 bases, with 13 bases between. The CDR3 runs 15 residues. Germline CDR1 reads ENHRY; CDR2 reads SYGVKD. This CDR3 is CAIRVDRASTDTQYF. CDR3 bases: TGTGCCATCAGGGTCGACAGAGCCAGCACAGATACGCAGTATTTT.

Written as DNA, the CDR3 is TGTGCCAGCAGTCAATTGGCCCCTGGGGATTCACCCCTCCACTTT. Encoded protein: CASSQLAPGDSPLHF. The chain is built from TRBV27 and TRBJ1-6; D is undetermined. The CDR3 spans 15 residues. With 5 bases removed from V and 8 bases from J, the gap between germline ends came to 16 bases. Germline V lookup: CDR1 MNHEY, CDR2 SMNVEV (reference sequence).

This clonotype showed up just a few times. The J gene is TRBJ2-1, the V gene TRBV7-2; D gene uncertain. CDR1 is SGHTA and CDR2 is FQGNSA in the germline V gene. V was trimmed by 10 bases and J by 7 bases, leaving 20 bases between them. This CDR3 region has 14 residues. The CDR3 DNA sequence: TGTGCCACCTCTCTAGTCGGGTTAGTTAATGAGCAGTTCTTC. Amino acids: CATSLVGLVNEQFF.

Notes on this clonotype: Just one base apart from a much larger clone, this may be a read error. This rearrangement joins TRBV6-1 to TRBJ1-2; D remains unclear. Germline CDR1 MNHNS, CDR2 SASEGT. The CDR3 runs 13 residues. V lost 5 bases, J lost 0 bases, and 7 bases lay in between. CDR3 bases: TGTGCCAGCAGTACCAGAGCTAACTATGGCTACACCTTC. This codes for CASSTRANYGYTF.